Sequencing of this T cell receptor (beta chain) was carried out in a study of shared clonotypes between healthy human individuals. The study's findings and limits: On the whole, naive subsets had larger estimated richness than memory subsets had. Incompleteness in sorted-subset sequencing, despite large depth, was shown by rarefaction. Several donors shared around 5.1% of their naive CD4 clonotypes.

The assay ran at deep level. Libraries were prepared by immunoSEQ multiplex PCR; TCRdb keeps only in-frame clonotypes and omits some of them. The repertoire holds approximately 500,000 clones, with almost 97% as singletons. In regard to this clone: Its antigen is currently unknown.

The V and J ends lost 0 bases and 3 bases, in that order; junction bases with no gene match: 7. The CDR3 consists of 16 residues. Per germline, CDR1 SNHLY and CDR2 FYNNEI. Source material: naive CD4+ T cells sorted from blood. The subset here: CD45RA+ positively selected. This chain joins TRBV2 and TRBJ1-2; 7 positions match TRBD1. The sequence came from a woman aged 30 to 39 in good health. CDR3 in DNA: TGTGCCAGCAGTGAAGCGAGGGACAGATCCCACTATGGCTACACCTTC. Protein product: CASSEARDRSHYGYTF. The full variable domain, rest sourced from reference TRBV2 and TRBJ1-2, is EPEVTQTPSHQVTQMGQEVILRCVPISNHLYFYWYRQILGQKVEFLVSFYNNEISEKSEIFDDQFSVERPDGSNFTLKIRSTKLEDSAMYFCASSEARDRSHYGYTFGSGTRLTVV.